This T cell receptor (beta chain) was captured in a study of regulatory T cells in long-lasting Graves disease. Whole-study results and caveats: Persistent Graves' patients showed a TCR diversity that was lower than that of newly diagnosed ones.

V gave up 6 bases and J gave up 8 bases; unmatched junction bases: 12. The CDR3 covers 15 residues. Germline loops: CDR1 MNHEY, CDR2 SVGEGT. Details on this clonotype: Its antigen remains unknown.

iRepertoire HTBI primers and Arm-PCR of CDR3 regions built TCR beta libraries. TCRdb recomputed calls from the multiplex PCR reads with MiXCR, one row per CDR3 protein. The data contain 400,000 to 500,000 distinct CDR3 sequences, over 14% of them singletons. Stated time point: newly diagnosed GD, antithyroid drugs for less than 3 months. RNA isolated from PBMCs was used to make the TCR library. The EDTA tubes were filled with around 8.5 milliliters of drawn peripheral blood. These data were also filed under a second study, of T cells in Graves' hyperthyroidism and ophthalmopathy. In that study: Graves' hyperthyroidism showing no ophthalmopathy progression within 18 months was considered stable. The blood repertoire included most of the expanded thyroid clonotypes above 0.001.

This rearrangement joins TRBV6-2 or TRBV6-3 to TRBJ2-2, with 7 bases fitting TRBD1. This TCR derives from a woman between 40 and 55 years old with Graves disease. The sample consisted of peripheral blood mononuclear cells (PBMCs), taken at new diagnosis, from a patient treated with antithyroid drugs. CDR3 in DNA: TGTGCCAGCAGGCACAGGGGAAGGGCGTCAGGGGAGCTGTTTTTT. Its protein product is CASRHRGRASGELFF.